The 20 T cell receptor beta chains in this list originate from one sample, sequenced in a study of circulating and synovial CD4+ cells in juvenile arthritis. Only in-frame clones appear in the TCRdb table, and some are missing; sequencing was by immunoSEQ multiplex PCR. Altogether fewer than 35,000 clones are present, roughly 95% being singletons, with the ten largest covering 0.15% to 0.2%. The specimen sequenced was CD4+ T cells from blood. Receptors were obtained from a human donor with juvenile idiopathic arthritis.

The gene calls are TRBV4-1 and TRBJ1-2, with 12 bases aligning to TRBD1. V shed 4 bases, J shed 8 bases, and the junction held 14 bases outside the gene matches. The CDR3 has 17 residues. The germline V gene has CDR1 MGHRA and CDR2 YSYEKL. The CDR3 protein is CASSPIGWGQGAPGYTF. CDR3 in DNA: TGCGCCAGCAGCCCTATAGGGTGGGGACAGGGGGCTCCAGGCTACACCTTC.

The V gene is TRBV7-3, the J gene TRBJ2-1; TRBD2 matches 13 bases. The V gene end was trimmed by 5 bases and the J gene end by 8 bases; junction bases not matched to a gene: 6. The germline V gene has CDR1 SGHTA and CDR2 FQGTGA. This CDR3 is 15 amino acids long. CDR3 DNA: TGTGCCAGCAGCCAACAGACTAGCGGGAGGTATGAGCAGTTCTTC. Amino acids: CASSQQTSGRYEQFF. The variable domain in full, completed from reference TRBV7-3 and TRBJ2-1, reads GAGVSQTPSNKVTEKGKYVELRCDPISGHTALYWYRQSLGQGPEFLIYFQGTGAADDSGLPNDRFFAVRPEGSVSTLKIQRTERGDSAVYLCASSQQTSGRYEQFFGPGTRLTVL.

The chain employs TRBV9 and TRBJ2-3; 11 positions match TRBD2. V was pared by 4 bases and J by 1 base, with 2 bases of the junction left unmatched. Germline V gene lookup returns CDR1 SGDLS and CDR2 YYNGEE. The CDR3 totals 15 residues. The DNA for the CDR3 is TGTGCCAGCAGCCTTAGCGGGGGGGGCACAGATACGCAGTATTTT. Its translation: CASSLSGGGTDTQYF.

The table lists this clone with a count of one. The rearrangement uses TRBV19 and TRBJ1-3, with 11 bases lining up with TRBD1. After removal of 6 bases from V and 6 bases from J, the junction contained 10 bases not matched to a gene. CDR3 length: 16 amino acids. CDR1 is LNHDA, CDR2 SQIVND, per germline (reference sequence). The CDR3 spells CASRTLDRGRENTIYF. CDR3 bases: TGTGCCAGTAGGACCCTGGACAGGGGGCGCGAAAACACCATATATTTT.

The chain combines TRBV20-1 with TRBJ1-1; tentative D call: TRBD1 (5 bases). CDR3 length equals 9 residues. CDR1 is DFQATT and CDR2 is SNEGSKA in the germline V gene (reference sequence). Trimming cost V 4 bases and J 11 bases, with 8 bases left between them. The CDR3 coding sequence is TGCAGTGCTACAGGGATGGCTTTCTTT. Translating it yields CSATGMAFF.

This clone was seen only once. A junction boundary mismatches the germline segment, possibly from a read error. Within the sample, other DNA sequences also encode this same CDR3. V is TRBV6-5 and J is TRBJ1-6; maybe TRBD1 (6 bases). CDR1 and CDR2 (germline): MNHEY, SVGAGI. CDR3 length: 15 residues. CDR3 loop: CASRHRVSYNSPLHF. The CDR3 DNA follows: TGTGCCAGCAGACACAGGGTCTCCTATAATTCCCCCCTCCACTTT.

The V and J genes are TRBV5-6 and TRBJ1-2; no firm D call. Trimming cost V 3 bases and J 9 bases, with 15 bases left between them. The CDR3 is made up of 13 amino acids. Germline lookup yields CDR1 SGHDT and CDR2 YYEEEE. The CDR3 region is CASSYGGSWSYTF. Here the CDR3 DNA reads TGTGCCAGCAGCTATGGAGGGTCATGGAGCTACACCTTC.

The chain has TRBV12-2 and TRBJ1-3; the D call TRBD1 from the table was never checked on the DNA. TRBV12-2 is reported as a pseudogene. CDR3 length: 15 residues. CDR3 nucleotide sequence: TGTGCAAGTCGCTTCGACAGATACTCTGGAAACACCATATATTTT. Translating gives CASRFDRYSGNTIYF.

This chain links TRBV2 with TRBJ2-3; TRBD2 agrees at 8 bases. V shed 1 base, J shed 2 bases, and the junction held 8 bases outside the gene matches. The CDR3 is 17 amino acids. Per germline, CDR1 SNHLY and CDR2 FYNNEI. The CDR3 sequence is CASSEVPAGGYTDTQYF. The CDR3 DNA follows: TGTGCCAGCAGTGAAGTTCCCGCGGGAGGATACACAGATACGCAGTATTTT.

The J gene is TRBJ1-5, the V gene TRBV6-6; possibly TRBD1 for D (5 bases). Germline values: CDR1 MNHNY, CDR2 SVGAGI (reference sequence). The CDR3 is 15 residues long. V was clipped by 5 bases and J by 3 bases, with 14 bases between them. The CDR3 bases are TGTGCCAGCAGTCCTATACGGACATCCAATCAGCCCCAGCATTTT. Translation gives CASSPIRTSNQPQHF.

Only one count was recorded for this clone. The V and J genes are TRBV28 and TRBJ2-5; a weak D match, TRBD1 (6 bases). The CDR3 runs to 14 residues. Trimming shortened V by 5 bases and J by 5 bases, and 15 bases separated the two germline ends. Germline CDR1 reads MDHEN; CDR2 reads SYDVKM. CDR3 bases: TGTGCCAGCAGTCTAGGGACAATTTCGGAGACCCAGTACTTC. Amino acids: CASSLGTISETQYF. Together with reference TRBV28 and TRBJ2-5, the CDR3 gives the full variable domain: DVKVTQSSRYLVKRTGEKVFLECVQDMDHENMFWYRQDPGLGLRLIYFSYDVKMKEKGDIPEGYSVSREKKERFSLILESASTNQTSMYLCASSLGTISETQYFGPGTRLLVL.

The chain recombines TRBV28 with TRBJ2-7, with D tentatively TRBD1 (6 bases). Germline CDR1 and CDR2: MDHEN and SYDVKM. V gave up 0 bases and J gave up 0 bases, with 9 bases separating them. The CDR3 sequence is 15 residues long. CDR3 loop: CASSLWLGGSYEQYF. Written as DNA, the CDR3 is TGTGCCAGCAGTTTATGGTTAGGGGGCTCCTACGAGCAGTACTTC.

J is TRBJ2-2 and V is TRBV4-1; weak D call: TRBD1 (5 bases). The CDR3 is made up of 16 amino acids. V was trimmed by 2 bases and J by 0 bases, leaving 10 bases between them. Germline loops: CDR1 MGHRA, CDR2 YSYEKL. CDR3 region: CASSQQGMANTGELFF. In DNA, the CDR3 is TGCGCCAGCAGCCAACAGGGTATGGCGAACACCGGGGAGCTGTTTTTT.

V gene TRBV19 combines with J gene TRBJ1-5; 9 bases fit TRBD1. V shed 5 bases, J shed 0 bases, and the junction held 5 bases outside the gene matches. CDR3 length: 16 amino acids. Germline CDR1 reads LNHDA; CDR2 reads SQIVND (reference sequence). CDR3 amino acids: CASSYSGQGSNQPQHF. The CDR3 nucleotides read TGTGCCAGTAGTTACTCGGGACAGGGTAGCAATCAGCCCCAGCATTTT.

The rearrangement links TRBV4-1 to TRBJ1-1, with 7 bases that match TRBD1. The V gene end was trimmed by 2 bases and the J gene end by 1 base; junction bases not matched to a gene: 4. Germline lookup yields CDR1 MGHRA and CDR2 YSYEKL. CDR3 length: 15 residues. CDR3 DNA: TGCGCCAGCAGCCAACCGACAGGGACGAACACTGAAGCTTTCTTT. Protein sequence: CASSQPTGTNTEAFF.

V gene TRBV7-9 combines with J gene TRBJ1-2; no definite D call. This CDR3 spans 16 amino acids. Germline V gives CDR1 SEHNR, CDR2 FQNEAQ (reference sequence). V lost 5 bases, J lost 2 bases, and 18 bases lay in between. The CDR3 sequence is CASSHNYPTANYGYTF. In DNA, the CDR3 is TGTGCCAGCAGCCATAACTATCCGACGGCAAACTATGGCTACACCTTC.

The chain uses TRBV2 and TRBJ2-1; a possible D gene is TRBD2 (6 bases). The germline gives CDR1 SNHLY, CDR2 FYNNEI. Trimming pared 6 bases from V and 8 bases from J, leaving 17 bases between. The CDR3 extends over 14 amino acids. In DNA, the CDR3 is TGTGCCAGCAGGGGGGACTCCCCGGGGGATGAGCAGTTCTTC. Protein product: CASRGDSPGDEQFF.

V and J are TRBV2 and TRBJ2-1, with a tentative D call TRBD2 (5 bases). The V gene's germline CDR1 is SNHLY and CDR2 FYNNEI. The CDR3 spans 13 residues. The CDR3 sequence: CASQRILYNEQFF. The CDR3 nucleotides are TGTGCGAGCCAGCGGATTTTATACAATGAGCAGTTCTTC.

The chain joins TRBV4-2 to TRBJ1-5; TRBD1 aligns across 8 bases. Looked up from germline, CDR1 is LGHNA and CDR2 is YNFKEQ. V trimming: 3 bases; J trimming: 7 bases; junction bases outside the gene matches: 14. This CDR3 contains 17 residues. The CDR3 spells CASSQTTGADFGQPQHF. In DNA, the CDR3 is TGTGCCAGCAGCCAGACGACAGGGGCCGACTTTGGGCAGCCCCAGCATTTT.

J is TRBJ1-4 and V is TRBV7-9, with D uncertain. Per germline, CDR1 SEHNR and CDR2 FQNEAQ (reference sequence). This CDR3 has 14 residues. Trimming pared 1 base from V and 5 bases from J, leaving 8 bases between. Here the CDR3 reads CASSLDLLNEKLFF. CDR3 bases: TGTGCCAGCAGCTTAGATCTGTTGAATGAAAAACTGTTTTTT.